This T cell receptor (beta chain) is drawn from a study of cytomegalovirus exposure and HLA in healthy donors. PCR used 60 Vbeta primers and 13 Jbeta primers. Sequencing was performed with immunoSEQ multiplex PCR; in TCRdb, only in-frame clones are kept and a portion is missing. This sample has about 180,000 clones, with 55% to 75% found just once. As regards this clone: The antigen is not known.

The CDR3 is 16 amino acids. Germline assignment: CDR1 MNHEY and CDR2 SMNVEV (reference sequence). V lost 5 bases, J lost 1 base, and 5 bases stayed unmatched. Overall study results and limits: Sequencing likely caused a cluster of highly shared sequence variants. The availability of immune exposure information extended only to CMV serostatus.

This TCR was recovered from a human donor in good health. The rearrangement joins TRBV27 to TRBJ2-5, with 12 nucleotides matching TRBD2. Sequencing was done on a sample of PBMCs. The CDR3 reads CASSPRGLAGQETQYF. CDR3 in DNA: TGTGCCAGCAGTCCCCGGGGACTAGCGGGCCAAGAGACCCAGTACTTC.